Shown below are 26 T cell receptor beta chains from a single sample sequenced in a study of blood T cell repertoires in COVID-19. The table came from immunoSEQ multiplex PCR; TCRdb's copy has only in-frame clones and leaves some out. The table includes approximately 260,000 clones, 84% detected once. Sequenced: PBMCs or T cells enriched from blood (not recorded which). Receptors originate from a middle-aged man who had recovered from COVID-19.

The chain is built from TRBV3-1 (or the pseudogene TRBV3-2) and TRBJ1-1, with D tentatively TRBD1 (6 bases). Germline V gives CDR1 LGHDT, CDR2 YNNKEL (reference sequence). The V gene lost 4 bases and the J gene lost 0 bases, with 18 bases spanning the gap. This CDR3 has 17 residues. This CDR3 reads CASSPSIFDRMNTEAFF. The CDR3 DNA reads TGTGCCAGCAGCCCCTCAATTTTCGACAGGATGAACACTGAAGCTTTCTTT.

In its sample, this clone was seen a few times. The chain employs TRBV5-1 and TRBJ2-2; D not resolved. Trimming shortened V by 2 bases and J by 8 bases, and 19 bases separated the two germline ends. Germline V CDR1 and CDR2: SGHRS, YFSETQ. The CDR3 runs 16 residues. The CDR3 DNA sequence: TGCGCCAGCAGCTTCACTACCGGCGCAGCTGCTGGGGAGCTGTTTTTT. Translating it yields CASSFTTGAAAGELFF.

This clone showed up just once. The rearrangement joins TRBV2 to TRBJ2-3, with a possible D match to TRBD2 (6 bases). This CDR3 is built from 14 residues. CDR1 and CDR2 (germline): SNHLY, FYNNEI. Trimming cost V 10 bases and J 2 bases, with 16 bases left between them. CDR3 region: CAMPGLVLTDTQYF. CDR3 coding DNA: TGTGCCATGCCGGGACTCGTTCTCACAGATACGCAGTATTTT.

The rearrangement links TRBV19 to TRBJ2-5; D gene ambiguous. The CDR3 length is 13 residues. The V gene lost 1 base and the J gene lost 4 bases, with 7 bases spanning the gap. The germline gives CDR1 LNHDA, CDR2 SQIVND (reference sequence). CDR3 sequence: CASSIVARETQYF. The CDR3 nucleotides are TGTGCCAGTAGTATAGTGGCTCGAGAGACCCAGTACTTC.

This chain links TRBV12-3 or TRBV12-4 with TRBJ1-2, with 8 bases matching TRBD1. J lost 4 bases, V lost 4 bases, and 2 bases had no gene match. CDR3 length: 13 residues. The CDR3 here is CASSSDRVYGYTF. CDR3 nucleotide sequence: TGTGCCAGCAGTTCGGACAGGGTCTATGGCTACACCTTC.

The genes are TRBV6-4 and TRBJ2-1; maybe TRBD1 (6 bases). The CDR3 is 15 residues long. Trimming cost V 4 bases and J 6 bases, with 16 bases left between them. Germline V CDR1 and CDR2: MRHNA, SNTAGT. The CDR3, as DNA: TGTGCCAGCAGTGGAGGGGGTTCCCCGACCAATGAGCAGTTCTTC. As protein: CASSGGGSPTNEQFF.

The rearrangement links TRBV7-3 to TRBJ2-2, with D possibly TRBD2 on 5 matching bases. The CDR3 has 13 residues. Trimming cost V 2 bases and J 7 bases, with 8 bases left between them. The germline V gene encodes CDR1 SGHTA and CDR2 FQGTGA. In DNA, the CDR3 is TGTGCCAGCAGCTTAGGAGGAGACGGGGAGCTGTTTTTT. Translating gives CASSLGGDGELFF.

V usage is TRBV5-8 and J usage is TRBJ1-4; D unresolved. CDR3 size: 16 residues. The germline V gene has CDR1 SGHTS and CDR2 YDEGEE. The V end was cut by 4 bases, the J end by 0 bases, with 13 bases between. CDR3 nucleotide sequence: TGTGCCAGCAGCAGGAGGCCGGAAACAACTAATGAAAAACTGTTTTTT. Its translation: CASSRRPETTNEKLFF.

The chain recombines TRBV6-6 with TRBJ1-5; the match to TRBD1 covers 9 bases. The CDR3 consists of 15 residues. The V gene's germline CDR1 is MNHNY and CDR2 SVGAGI (reference sequence). Trimming removed 6 bases from V and 7 bases from J; junction bases left unmatched: 10. The CDR3, as DNA: TGTGCCAGCAGCCCCCCGGGACAGGGAAGGCAGCCCCAGCATTTT. Its protein is CASSPPGQGRQPQHF.

This sequence joins TRBV11-2 and TRBJ1-5; D remains unclear. V was trimmed by 0 bases and J by 0 bases, leaving 12 bases between them. This CDR3 is built from 17 residues. Germline V CDR1 and CDR2: SGHAT, FQNNGV. The DNA for the CDR3 is TGTGCCAGCAGCTTAGATCTGTCCGTGTCTAGCAATCAGCCCCAGCATTTT. The encoded protein is CASSLDLSVSSNQPQHF.

The chain has TRBV14 and TRBJ2-1; 11 nucleotides match TRBD2. The CDR3 runs to 16 residues. The V gene end was trimmed by 4 bases and the J gene end by 1 base; junction bases not matched to a gene: 3. CDR1 and CDR2 (germline): SGHDN, FVKESK. In nucleotides, the CDR3 is TGTGCCAGCAGCCTTCCTAGCGGGAGGTCCTACAATGAGCAGTTCTTC. It is translated as CASSLPSGRSYNEQFF.

This rearrangement joins TRBV28 to TRBJ1-5; D may be TRBD1 (5 bases). V was trimmed by 10 bases and J by 4 bases, leaving 5 bases between them. Germline CDR1 and CDR2: MDHEN and SYDVKM. The CDR3 runs to 10 residues. CDR3 region: CATGNQPQHF. The CDR3 DNA sequence: TGTGCCACAGGGAATCAGCCCCAGCATTTT.

The chain carries TRBV29-1 and TRBJ2-7; tentatively, D is TRBD2 (5 bases). The CDR3 totals 12 residues. Germline V CDR1 and CDR2: SQVTM, ANQGSEA. V dropped 1 base and J dropped 4 bases, with 8 bases sitting between them. CDR3 in amino acids: CSVEVTGYEQYF. The CDR3 bases are TGCAGCGTTGAAGTTACGGGGTACGAGCAGTACTTC.

The V call is TRBV18, the J call TRBJ2-7, with 14 bases aligning to TRBD2. J lost 12 bases, V lost 0 bases, and 10 bases had no gene match. The germline CDR1 and CDR2 sequences are KGHSH and LQKENI. This CDR3 contains 16 residues. CDR3 region: CASSPPMGTSGSPPYF. In nucleotides, the CDR3 is TGTGCCAGCTCACCACCAATGGGGACTAGCGGGAGCCCCCCGTACTTC.

This chain connects TRBV5-1 to TRBJ2-7; the match to TRBD1 covers 7 bases. This CDR3 is 14 amino acids long. Unmatched junction bases numbered 5, after V lost 4 bases and J lost 1 base. CDR1 and CDR2 from the germline V gene are SGHRS and YFSETQ. The CDR3 protein is CASSPRDRSYEQYF. Written as DNA, the CDR3 is TGCGCCAGCAGCCCCAGGGACAGATCCTACGAGCAGTACTTC.

With respect to this clone: At one of its ends the junction is not consistent with the germline gene, which may arise from a read error. The chain recombines TRBV19 with TRBJ1-2; 8 nucleotides match TRBD1. Germline loops: CDR1 LNHDA, CDR2 SQIVND (reference sequence). There are 16 residues in the CDR3. In DNA form, the CDR3 reads TGTGCCAGTAGTTCACCTGGACAGGGAATAAACTATGACTACACCTTC. Protein product: CASSSPGQGINYDYTF.

The table lists this clone with a count of one. The chain links TRBV11-2 to TRBJ2-7; D is perhaps TRBD2 (6 bases). V gave up 5 bases and J gave up 6 bases, with 20 bases separating them. The CDR3 is made up of 15 amino acids. Germline values: CDR1 SGHAT, CDR2 FQNNGV. In DNA form, the CDR3 reads TGTGCCAGCAGCCCGACGACTAGTGCCTCCCCCGAGCAGTACTTC. It specifies CASSPTTSASPEQYF.

This chain uses TRBV5-4 with TRBJ2-5, with TRBD1 as a possible D gene (7 bases). Germline lookup yields CDR1 SGHNT and CDR2 YYREEE (reference sequence). The CDR3 is 14 residues long. V was trimmed by 4 bases and J by 3 bases, leaving 13 bases between them. DNA for the CDR3: TGTGCCAGCAGCGGAGGGGGCAGGAAAGAGACCCAGTACTTC. Translation gives CASSGGGRKETQYF. The variable domain in full, completed from reference TRBV5-4 and TRBJ2-5, reads ETGVTQSPTHLIKTRGQQVTLRCSSQSGHNTVSWYQQALGQGPQFIFQYYREEENGRGNFPPRFSGLQFPNYSSELNVNALELDDSALYLCASSGGGRKETQYFGPGTRLLVL.

Comments on this clone: The same CDR3 arises from other DNA sequences in this sample as well. The chain joins TRBV3-1 (or the pseudogene TRBV3-2) to TRBJ2-1; no definite D call. The germline V gene has CDR1 LGHDT and CDR2 YNNKEL (reference sequence). The CDR3 has 11 residues. V dropped 1 base and J dropped 9 bases, with 4 bases sitting between them. CDR3 residues: CASSQGLEQFF. CDR3 in DNA: TGTGCCAGCAGCCAAGGACTTGAGCAGTTCTTC.

The rearrangement uses TRBV10-3 and TRBJ2-7, with 12 bases identical to TRBD2. The CDR3 is 17 amino acids. Germline lookup yields CDR1 ENHRY and CDR2 SYGVKD. The J segment lost 0 bases and the V segment lost 4 bases, leaving 7 bases of the junction unmatched. CDR3 sequence reads: CAISAGLAGNNSYEQYF. The CDR3, as DNA: TGTGCCATCAGTGCCGGACTAGCGGGGAATAACTCCTACGAGCAGTACTTC.

The chain has TRBV7-2 and TRBJ2-5, with a possible D match to TRBD1 (7 bases). Germline CDR1 is SGHTA and CDR2 is FQGNSA. Trimming took off 4 bases at V and 5 bases at J, with 23 bases between the two ends. The CDR3 contains 17 residues. The CDR3 sequence: CASSSRPRGQGRETQYF. CDR3 nucleotide sequence: TGTGCCAGCAGCTCCCGCCCTAGGGGGCAGGGGAGGGAGACCCAGTACTTC.

The chain is built from TRBV6-2 or TRBV6-3 and TRBJ2-7; a possible D gene is TRBD2 (6 bases). V shed 5 bases and J shed 3 bases, with 8 bases lying between them. The germline gives CDR1 MNHEY, CDR2 SVGEGT. The CDR3 length is 12 residues. CDR3 coding DNA: TGTGCCAGCAGTGGCGGGAACTACGAGCAGTACTTC. It encodes CASSGGNYEQYF.

A few counts support this clone. The CDR3 coding sequence is TGTGCCAGCAGCCCAAGACTAGCGGGGGGGTCCGGTGAGCAGTTCTTC. Translating it yields CASSPRLAGGSGEQFF. V is TRBV7-8 and J is TRBJ2-1, with 14 positions matching TRBD2. This CDR3 spans 16 amino acids. Trimming cost V 5 bases and J 9 bases; bases outside gene matches: 9. The germline V gene has CDR1 SGHVS and CDR2 FQNEAQ.

This clone was found once. The genes are TRBV7-9 and TRBJ1-2; no reliable D call. The V end was cut by 1 base, the J end by 3 bases, with 12 bases between. The CDR3 has 15 amino acids. Germline assignment: CDR1 SEHNR and CDR2 FQNEAQ (reference sequence). CDR3 sequence (DNA): TGTGCCAGCAGCTTAGGTGGGAGCCGCGACTATGGCTACACCTTC. This encodes CASSLGGSRDYGYTF.

The chain is built from TRBV19 and TRBJ1-5, with a tentative D call TRBD1 (6 bases). The ends were cut back, 4 bases at V and 0 bases at J, with 13 bases in the middle. This CDR3 contains 16 residues. CDR1 LNHDA and CDR2 SQIVND come from the germline V gene (reference sequence). This chain's CDR3 is CASSTAGTLSNQPQHF. The CDR3 DNA sequence: TGTGCCAGTAGTACAGCCGGGACACTTAGCAATCAGCCCCAGCATTTT.

This chain connects TRBV19 to TRBJ1-1; 9 nucleotides agree with TRBD1. In germline, CDR1 is LNHDA, CDR2 SQIVND (reference sequence). This CDR3 is built from 15 residues. J lost 0 bases, V lost 5 bases, and 4 bases had no gene match. The DNA of the CDR3 is TGTGCCAGTAGTCTACGGACAGGGGTGAACACTGAAGCTTTCTTT. This encodes CASSLRTGVNTEAFF.